Following are 22 T cell receptor beta chains from one sample sequenced in a study of cytotoxic CD8 clonotypes in ibrutinib-treated CLL. Here immunoSEQ multiplex PCR was the method, and the copy in TCRdb shows in-frame clones only, minus some. The top ten hold roughly 12% of the sample, which has 35,000 to 45,000 clones, more than 60% seen once. Sequenced material: PBMCs, taken after 12 months of ibrutinib treatment. The receptors shown here come from a human donor with chronic lymphocytic leukemia.

This clone has a single count. The J gene is TRBJ2-3, the V gene TRBV6-1; TRBD1 agrees at 9 bases. The germline V gene encodes CDR1 MNHNS and CDR2 SASEGT. Trimming took 5 bases from V and 3 from J; bases not matched to a gene: 6. The CDR3 extends over 15 amino acids. CDR3 residues: CASSSRDRDTDTQYF. The CDR3 bases are TGTGCCAGCAGTAGCCGGGACAGGGATACAGATACGCAGTATTTT.

The table lists this clone with a count of one. The chain has TRBV2 and TRBJ2-1; D gene unclear. This CDR3 spans 15 amino acids. V gave up 8 bases and J gave up 10 bases, with 24 bases separating them. Germline CDR1 is SNHLY and CDR2 is FYNNEI. CDR3 residues: CASGQYLLSFGEQFF. The DNA for the CDR3 is TGTGCCAGCGGGCAATATCTTTTGAGTTTTGGCGAGCAGTTCTTC.

The genes are TRBV4-1 and TRBJ2-1; TRBD2 aligns across 10 bases. The CDR3 has 15 amino acids. V shed 1 base, J shed 4 bases, and the junction held 1 base outside the gene matches. Germline V lookup: CDR1 MGHRA, CDR2 YSYEKL. The chain's CDR3 is CASSQVAGGYNEQFF. The CDR3 DNA is TGCGCCAGCAGCCAAGTAGCGGGAGGTTACAATGAGCAGTTCTTC.

The chain links TRBV27 to TRBJ2-7; D remains unclear. The CDR3 has 13 amino acids. CDR1 is MNHEY, CDR2 SMNVEV, per germline (reference sequence). V was clipped by 0 bases and J by 5 bases, with 8 bases between them. CDR3 nucleotide sequence: TGTGCCAGCAGTTTATCCCGAATACACGAGCAGTACTTC. Its translation: CASSLSRIHEQYF.

The rearrangement links TRBV30 to TRBJ2-3; 7 bases are shared with TRBD2. Germline V gene data show CDR1 as GTSNPN and CDR2 as SVGIG (reference sequence). J lost 4 bases, V lost 2 bases, and 3 bases had no gene match. The CDR3 has 13 residues. CDR3 amino acids: CAWSRGSSDTQYF. The CDR3 coding sequence is TGTGCCTGGAGTCGCGGGAGCTCAGATACGCAGTATTTT.

V gene TRBV10-3 combines with J gene TRBJ2-5; D might be TRBD1 or TRBD2, each matching 5 bases. The CDR3 consists of 14 residues. Germline V gives CDR1 ENHRY, CDR2 SYGVKD. Trimming stripped 3 bases from V and 0 bases from J, with 8 bases between. CDR3 in DNA: TGTGCCATCAGTGAAGCGGACAACCAAGAGACCCAGTACTTC. Protein: CAISEADNQETQYF.

The rearrangement joins TRBV7-2 to TRBJ2-5; maybe TRBD1 (6 bases). This CDR3 is built from 14 residues. Trimming pared 1 base from V and 1 base from J, leaving 7 bases between. Germline lookup yields CDR1 SGHTA and CDR2 FQGNSA. In DNA form, the CDR3 reads TGTGCCAGCAGCTTAGGGGGGCGCCAAGAGACCCAGTACTTC. Its translation: CASSLGGRQETQYF. The whole variable domain, filled in from reference TRBV7-2 and TRBJ2-5, reads GAGVSQSPSNKVTEKGKDVELRCDPISGHTALYWYRQSLGQGLEFLIYFQGNSAPDKSGLPSDRFSAERTGGSVSTLTIQRTQQEDSAVYLCASSLGGRQETQYFGPGTRLLVL.

The chain employs TRBV14 and TRBJ1-2, with unresolved D. CDR1 SGHDN and CDR2 FVKESK come from the germline V gene. V lost 7 bases, J lost 4 bases, and 13 bases lay in between. The CDR3 has 13 amino acids. The CDR3 DNA reads as TGTGCCAGCACCGCAAGTCGGGGCTATGGCTACACCTTC. Encoded protein: CASTASRGYGYTF.

A single count supports this clone. This CDR3 reads CASSLLAGPSRNEYF. The CDR3 coding sequence is TGCGCCAGCAGCTTGTTGGCAGGGCCGTCTAGAAACGAGTACTTC. The chain has TRBV5-1 and TRBJ2-4, with a tentative D call TRBD1 (5 bases). Germline CDR1 SGHRS, CDR2 YFSETQ. V lost 1 base and J lost 14, with 22 bases in between. This CDR3 contains 15 residues.

The gene calls are TRBV12-5 and TRBJ2-5, with 9 bases aligning to TRBD1. Trimming took 9 bases from V and 4 from J; bases not matched to a gene: 9. The CDR3 runs to 14 residues. Germline CDR1 reads LGHNT; CDR2 reads FRNRAP. The CDR3 DNA reads as TGTGCTAGGGGCAATACAGGGGGCCTAGAGACCCAGTACTTC. Amino acids: CARGNTGGLETQYF.

This clone has a single count. The V call is TRBV11-2, the J call TRBJ2-1, with D uncertain. Germline CDR1 SGHAT, CDR2 FQNNGV. The CDR3 runs 15 residues. V was trimmed by 6 bases and J by 3 bases, leaving 15 bases between them. The DNA for the CDR3 is TGTGCCAGCAGGCTACATGGGTACTACTACAATGAGCAGTTCTTC. Translation: CASRLHGYYYNEQFF.

V gene TRBV18 combines with J gene TRBJ2-1; D might be TRBD2 (6 bases). Germline assignment: CDR1 KGHSH and CDR2 LQKENI. V was trimmed by 4 bases and J by 8 bases, leaving 12 bases between them. This CDR3 has 13 amino acids. The CDR3 sequence: CASSLADVYEQFF. The CDR3 DNA is TGTGCCAGCTCACTAGCGGACGTCTATGAGCAGTTCTTC.

The chain couples TRBV5-1 to TRBJ1-4; D gene uncertain. V was pared by 4 bases and J by 7 bases, with 14 bases between. The germline V gene has CDR1 SGHRS and CDR2 YFSETQ. The CDR3 consists of 14 residues. The CDR3 DNA is TGCGCCAGCAGCCCGGACTTTGCCGGTGAAAAACTGTTTTTT. It translates to CASSPDFAGEKLFF.

This clone showed up just a few times. V and J are TRBV18 and TRBJ1-5; 8 bases match TRBD1. Germline V lookup: CDR1 KGHSH, CDR2 LQKENI. V lost 5 bases, J lost 0 bases, and 3 bases stayed unmatched. The CDR3 has 15 amino acids. The CDR3: CASSEGQGSNQPQHF. The CDR3 region has the DNA TGTGCCAGCTCAGAAGGACAGGGTAGCAATCAGCCCCAGCATTTT.

This chain links TRBV19 with TRBJ2-3; 12 nucleotides match TRBD2. The CDR3 consists of 14 residues. Germline CDR1 and CDR2: LNHDA and SQIVND (reference sequence). V trimming: 8 bases; J trimming: 4 bases; junction bases outside the gene matches: 4. In DNA form, the CDR3 reads TGTGCCAGTTCGACTAGCGGGAGTGCAGATACGCAGTATTTT. This translates into CASSTSGSADTQYF. Using reference TRBV19 and TRBJ2-3 for the parts outside the CDR3, the full variable domain is DGGITQSPKYLFRKEGQNVTLSCEQNLNHDAMYWYRQDPGQGLRLIYYSQIVNDFQKGDIAEGYSVSREKKESFPLTVTSAQKNPTAFYLCASSTSGSADTQYFGPGTRLTVL.

The chain links TRBV21-1 to TRBJ2-7; the D call in the table, TRBD2, was not verified against the DNA. TRBV21-1 is a documented pseudogene. This CDR3 contains 13 residues. The CDR3 region has the DNA TGTGCCAGCAGCAAAGTTAGCCCCTACGAGCAGTACTTC. It specifies CASSKVSPYEQYF.

CDR3 sequence reads: CASSKGEHLNTEAFF. CDR3 coding DNA: TGTGCCAGCAGCAAGGGTGAGCATCTGAACACTGAAGCTTTCTTT. The rearrangement uses TRBV21-1 and TRBJ1-1. TRBV21-1 is termed a pseudogene. The CDR3 totals 15 residues.

V and J are TRBV6-1 and TRBJ2-1, with D hard to call. This CDR3 region has 14 residues. Germline V CDR1 and CDR2: MNHNS, SASEGT. The V gene lost 1 base and the J gene lost 0 bases, with 4 bases spanning the gap. CDR3 sequence reads: CASSEDSSYNEQFF. In nucleotides, the CDR3 is TGTGCCAGCAGTGAAGATAGCTCCTACAATGAGCAGTTCTTC.

V gene TRBV9 combines with J gene TRBJ2-7, with 7 bases that match TRBD2. With V trimmed by 6 bases and J by 6 bases, 6 bases remained unmatched. CDR3 length: 12 amino acids. CDR1 and CDR2 (germline): SGDLS, YYNGEE. The CDR3 coding sequence is TGTGCCAGCAACGGACTAGGAGGCGAGCAGTACTTC. Translation: CASNGLGGEQYF. Complete variable domain (other parts from reference TRBV9 and TRBJ2-7): DSGVTQTPKHLITATGQRVTLRCSPRSGDLSVYWYQQSLDQGLQFLIQYYNGEERAKGNILERFSAQQFPDLHSELNLSSLELGDSALYFCASNGLGGEQYFGPGTRLTVT.

The chain recombines TRBV7-2 with TRBJ1-3; perhaps TRBD1 as D (6 bases). The CDR3 has 15 residues. The V and J ends lost 3 bases and 2 bases respectively, with 11 bases between them. Germline V gives CDR1 SGHTA, CDR2 FQGNSA. CDR3 coding DNA: TGTGCCAGCAGCTTGTCGTCAGGGGCTGGAAACACCATATATTTT. Amino acids: CASSLSSGAGNTIYF.

CDR3 sequence reads: CASSAHPGTSGRADTQYF. The CDR3 DNA is TGTGCCAGCAGTGCCCACCCCGGGACTAGCGGGAGAGCAGATACGCAGTATTTT. The chain joins TRBV6-4 to TRBJ2-3, with TRBD2 matching over 14 bases. In germline, CDR1 is MRHNA, CDR2 SNTAGT. V lost 4 bases and J lost 4; bases outside the gene matches: 10. The CDR3 totals 18 residues.

This chain links TRBV5-1 with TRBJ2-1, with 13 bases aligning to TRBD2. The J segment lost 5 bases and the V segment lost 1 base, leaving 3 bases of the junction unmatched. The CDR3 runs 16 residues. Germline V gene lookup returns CDR1 SGHRS and CDR2 YFSETQ. Here the CDR3 reads CASSLTTSGRNNEQFF. DNA of the CDR3: TGCGCCAGCAGCTTGACGACTAGCGGGAGGAACAATGAGCAGTTCTTC.